The 18 T cell receptor beta chains below all came from one sample that was sequenced in a study of T cell changes during pregnancy in multiple sclerosis. The repertoire was sequenced with immunoSEQ multiplex PCR; TCRdb's copy has only in-frame clones and lacks some. The repertoire holds approximately 59,000 clones, with around 93% as singletons. The sequencing used CD4+ T cells from peripheral blood mononuclear cells, collected before pregnancy. The source of these receptors is a female donor with multiple sclerosis, enrolled in a pregnancy study.

The CDR3, as DNA: TGTGCCACCAGCAGAGGCGGAAACTACGAGCAGTACTTC. Its translation is CATSRGGNYEQYF. The chain is built from TRBV15 and TRBJ2-7; D gene unclear. Trimming pared 1 base from V and 3 bases from J, leaving 7 bases between. The germline CDR1 and CDR2 sequences are LNHNV and YYDKDF (reference sequence). This CDR3 is 13 amino acids long.

The CDR3 DNA reads as TGTGCCAGTAGTATGGCGGCGGGAGCCTCCTACGAGCAGTACTTC. Protein product: CASSMAAGASYEQYF. The V call is TRBV19, the J call TRBJ2-7, with 7 bases identical to TRBD2. Germline-derived CDR1 and CDR2 are LNHDA and SQIVND (reference sequence). The CDR3 consists of 15 residues. V gave up 3 bases and J gave up 0 bases; unmatched junction bases: 5.

The chain uses TRBV6-4 and TRBJ1-1; possibly TRBD1 for D (5 bases). Germline CDR1 MRHNA, CDR2 SNTAGT. V lost 3 bases to trimming and J lost 4 bases, with 9 bases between them. This CDR3 comprises 13 residues. Here the CDR3 reads CASSEQGGTEAFF. Here the CDR3 DNA reads TGTGCCAGCAGTGAGCAGGGCGGCACTGAAGCTTTCTTT.

This clone was recorded once. This chain uses TRBV5-6 with TRBJ2-1; 10 bases agree with TRBD2. The J segment lost 14 bases and the V segment lost 4 bases, leaving 6 bases of the junction unmatched. Germline CDR1 reads SGHDT; CDR2 reads YYEEEE. The CDR3 runs to 12 residues. This CDR3 reads CASSAAGTSEFF. CDR3 DNA: TGTGCCAGCAGCGCCGCCGGGACTAGCGAGTTCTTC.

The rearrangement uses TRBV5-1 and TRBJ2-1, with 8 bases matching TRBD2. The CDR3 runs to 15 residues. V shed 4 bases and J 6 bases; nucleotides not matched to a gene: 9. CDR1 SGHRS and CDR2 YFSETQ come from the germline V gene. The CDR3 loop is CASSRGAGGVNEQFF. The CDR3 bases are TGCGCCAGCAGCCGCGGGGCCGGGGGGGTCAATGAGCAGTTCTTC. The variable domain in full, with the rest retrieved from reference TRBV5-1 and TRBJ2-1, is KAGVTQTPRYLIKTRGQQVTLSCSPISGHRSVSWYQQTPGQGLQFLFEYFSETQRNKGNFPGRFSGRQFSNSRSEMNVSTLELGDSALYLCASSRGAGGVNEQFFGPGTRLTVL.

The chain carries TRBV7-9 and TRBJ1-5; D gene unclear. The V end lost 0 bases, the J end lost 0 bases, and 3 bases lay between the germline ends. Germline V lookup: CDR1 SEHNR, CDR2 FQNEAQ (reference sequence). CDR3 length: 14 residues. The CDR3: CASSLAASNQPQHF. Written as DNA, the CDR3 is TGTGCCAGCAGCTTAGCAGCTAGCAATCAGCCCCAGCATTTT.

J is TRBJ2-3 and V is TRBV18; 7 bases fit TRBD2. The ends lost 3 bases at V and 1 base at J; junction bases unmatched: 1. Germline CDR1 reads KGHSH; CDR2 reads LQKENI. This CDR3 is 14 amino acids long. CDR3 residues: CASSPAGGTDTQYF. CDR3 in DNA: TGTGCCAGCTCACCGGCGGGGGGCACAGATACGCAGTATTTT.

The rearrangement joins TRBV7-9 to TRBJ1-1; TRBD1 is a possible D gene (5 bases). Germline lookup yields CDR1 SEHNR and CDR2 FQNEAQ (reference sequence). Deletions cut 5 bases from V and 0 bases from J, with 13 bases between. This CDR3 is built from 15 residues. The CDR3 DNA is TGTGCCAGCAGCCCCCCCACAGGCATGAACACTGAAGCTTTCTTT. Encoded protein: CASSPPTGMNTEAFF.

The rearrangement links TRBV14 to TRBJ2-7; maybe TRBD1 (5 bases). The CDR3 runs 13 residues. V was cut by 3 bases and J by 7 bases, with 13 bases left in between. Germline values: CDR1 SGHDN, CDR2 FVKESK. CDR3 region: CASSQGLTGEQYF. The CDR3 DNA reads TGTGCCAGCAGCCAGGGGCTGACCGGGGAGCAGTACTTC.

This rearrangement joins TRBV4-3 to TRBJ2-3; the D gene is possibly TRBD2 (5 bases). CDR1 is LGHNA and CDR2 is YSLEER in the germline V gene. The CDR3 consists of 17 residues. The ends were cut back, 1 base at V and 3 bases at J, with 17 bases in the middle. CDR3 in DNA: TGCGCCAGCAGCCAAGTACTCGGCTCTACGGGAACAGATACGCAGTATTTT. Its protein is CASSQVLGSTGTDTQYF.

The chain couples TRBV28 to TRBJ1-6, with TRBD1 matching over 7 bases. Trimming at V came to 2 bases and at J to 7 bases, leaving 8 bases not matched to a gene. This CDR3 has 16 residues. The germline V gene encodes CDR1 MDHEN and CDR2 SYDVKM. In DNA, the CDR3 is TGTGCCAGCAGTTTAATCGACAGGGAATTAAATTCACCCCTCCACTTT. Its protein product is CASSLIDRELNSPLHF.

The chain combines TRBV9 with TRBJ2-3, with a possible D match to TRBD2 (6 bases). The CDR3 sequence is 16 residues long. Germline CDR1 is SGDLS and CDR2 is YYNGEE. Trimming pared 3 bases from V and 0 bases from J, leaving 14 bases between. CDR3 nucleotide sequence: TGTGCCAGCAGCGATAAACTACTAGCAAGCACAGATACGCAGTATTTT. This sequence encodes CASSDKLLASTDTQYF.

CDR3 sequence (DNA): TGTGCCAGCAACCTAGCGGGAGGGCCAGGAGATACGCAGTATTTT. This sequence encodes CASNLAGGPGDTQYF. The rearrangement links TRBV7-3 to TRBJ2-3; 12 bases align to TRBD2. V shed 7 bases and J 5 bases; nucleotides not matched to a gene: 7. CDR1 is SGHTA and CDR2 is FQGTGA in the germline V gene. The CDR3 has 15 residues.

The chain carries TRBV11-3 and TRBJ1-1, with D possibly being TRBD1 (5 bases). This CDR3 has 15 amino acids. Trimming pared 5 bases from V and 3 bases from J, leaving 16 bases between. Germline V CDR1 and CDR2: SGHNT, YENEEA. The chain's CDR3 is CASSTQASGYTEAFF. CDR3 in DNA: TGTGCCAGCAGCACACAGGCCTCTGGGTACACTGAAGCTTTCTTT.

The chain carries TRBV9 and TRBJ2-7, with TRBD1 identical over 10 bases. The CDR3 sequence is 16 residues long. Trimming cost V 3 bases and J 2 bases; bases outside gene matches: 8. Germline CDR1 reads SGDLS; CDR2 reads YYNGEE. CDR3 loop: CASSAGTGVGTYEQYF. As DNA, the CDR3 is TGTGCCAGCAGCGCGGGGACAGGGGTGGGGACCTACGAGCAGTACTTC.

This chain uses TRBV6-6 with TRBJ2-7; the D gene is possibly TRBD1 (6 bases). V lost 2 bases, J lost 3 bases, and 11 bases lay in between. The germline gives CDR1 MNHNY, CDR2 SVGAGI (reference sequence). The CDR3 spans 14 residues. The chain's CDR3 is CASSYGDINYEQYF. The CDR3 DNA is TGTGCCAGCAGTTACGGGGACATAAACTACGAGCAGTACTTC.

The V and J genes are TRBV7-9 and TRBJ2-7; TRBD1 aligns across 9 bases. Germline V gene data show CDR1 as SEHNR and CDR2 as FQNEAQ (reference sequence). This CDR3 comprises 16 residues. V dropped 1 base and J dropped 6; count of bases not matched to a gene: 10. Here the CDR3 reads CASSLEPGTGRPEQYF. The CDR3 DNA reads TGTGCCAGCAGCTTAGAACCGGGGACAGGGCGGCCCGAGCAGTACTTC.

The CDR3 region has the DNA TGTGCCAGCAGCTTGGTACTAGCGGGAGCGTCCCCCCCCACAGATACGCAGTATTTT. Translating it yields CASSLVLAGASPPTDTQYF. The V gene is TRBV5-5, the J gene TRBJ2-3, with 11 positions matching TRBD2. Germline lookup yields CDR1 SGHKS and CDR2 YYEKEE (reference sequence). The CDR3 has 19 residues. The ends lost 0 bases at V and 2 bases at J; junction bases unmatched: 11.